This TCR beta chain is drawn from a study of blood T cell repertoires in COVID-19. Study-wide background: Both acute and convalescent COVID-19 samples were obtained from the United States, Italy and Spain. In each case, the material was cDNA or gDNA derived from T cells, B-cell-depleted T cells, or PBMCs.

V shed 7 bases and J shed 0 bases, with 10 bases lying between them. This CDR3 region has 14 residues. Germline V gene lookup returns CDR1 MDHEN and CDR2 SYDVKM. Per the original data handling: Estimates of nucleated cell counts were drawn from the amplification of reference gene primers. Sequenced by immunoSEQ multiplex PCR; TCRdb stores in-frame clones only, minus some. The DNA was the basis for D and trimming; V, J and clone size are from that table. Of over 150,000 clones detected, 70% to 80% appear once; the ten largest clones hold 15% to 20%. The sequenced sample consisted of PBMCs or T cells enriched from blood (not recorded which). The J gene is TRBJ2-1, the V gene TRBV28; D unresolved. This TCR derives from an older woman in a cohort exposed to, infected with or recovered from COVID-19 (not recorded which). The CDR3 region is CASKLPTSYNEQFF. CDR3 bases: TGTGCCAGCAAGCTCCCCACCTCCTACAATGAGCAGTTCTTC.